These T cell receptor beta chains were read from a single sample in a study of blood T cells in healthy people across ages. TCRdb passed the 5' RACE reads through MiXCR, listing each CDR3 protein once. The data show about a million distinct CDR3 sequences, roughly 47% seen once. Input material: blood. These receptors were collected from a woman aged 55-69 years in good health. CDR3s include the opening cysteine and the closing phenylalanine or tryptophan. Each record gives: V gene, J gene, D gene, clone size, CDR3 protein, CDR3 DNA. D genes are given only for firm matches. The size field is filled for only some rows; it gives once, few, many or a size class.

>TRBV12-3/TRBV12-4|TRBJ2-1|NA|few
CASSTPRNEQFF
TGTGCCAGCAGTACCCCTAGGAATGAGCAGTTCTTC
>TRBV7-2|TRBJ1-5|NA|NA
CASSMDRNQPQHF
TGTGCCAGCAGCATGGACCGAAATCAGCCCCAGCATTTT
>TRBV3-1|TRBJ2-5|NA|NA
CASSPRAIGGPETQYF
TGTGCCAGCAGCCCACGGGCTATAGGGGGTCCTGAGACCCAGTACTTC
>TRBV30|TRBJ2-5|TRBD2|NA
CAWSSGGLKQYF
TGTGCCTGGTCCTCCGGGGGGTTGAAGCAGTACTTC
>TRBV2|TRBJ2-4|NA|few
CASSDLSGLSTGIQYF
TGTGCCAGCAGTGATTTGTCAGGACTTAGTACTGGCATTCAGTACTTC
>TRBV7-2|TRBJ2-5|TRBD1|many
CASSLGWDSPITQYF
TGTGCCAGCAGCTTAGGTTGGGACAGCCCAATCACCCAGTACTTC
>TRBV20-1|TRBJ2-1|TRBD2|NA
CSAYGTSSERGYNEQFF
TGCAGTGCTTATGGGACTAGCTCCGAGCGGGGCTACAATGAGCAGTTCTTC
>TRBV12-3/TRBV12-4|TRBJ2-7|TRBD2|NA
CTSRAASGRPYEQYF
TGTACCAGCAGAGCCGCTAGCGGGAGGCCCTACGAGCAGTACTTC
>TRBV7-9|TRBJ2-3|NA|NA
CASSFGTAYTDTQYF
TGTGCCAGCAGTTTCGGGACGGCGTACACAGATACGCAGTATTTT
>TRBV6-5|TRBJ2-1|TRBD2|NA
CASRPASGSFNEQFF
TGTGCCAGCAGACCTGCTAGCGGGAGTTTTAATGAGCAGTTCTTC
>TRBV2|TRBJ1-6|NA|NA
CASSLDSRNSPLHF
TGTGCCAGCAGTCTGGACAGCCGAAATTCACCCCTCCACTTT
>TRBV7-3|TRBJ2-5|NA|NA
CASSSVMGGEQYF
TGTGCCAGCAGCTCAGTGATGGGGGGAGAGCAGTACTTC
>TRBV29-1|TRBJ1-1|NA|NA
CSVEQGRQNTEAFF
TGCAGCGTTGAACAGGGTAGGCAAAACACTGAAGCTTTCTTT
>TRBV4-1|TRBJ1-6|NA|NA
CASRRTEDVKSYNSPLHF
TGCGCCAGCAGGAGGACAGAGGACGTGAAATCCTATAATTCACCCCTCCACTTT
>TRBV11-2|TRBJ2-1|NA|NA
CASRSLRQPNEQFF
TGTGCCAGCAGGTCGTTACGCCAGCCCAATGAGCAGTTCTTC
>TRBV11-2|TRBJ2-1|NA|NA
CASSPSSFLEQFF
TGTGCCAGCAGCCCATCTAGTTTTCTTGAGCAGTTCTTC
>TRBV5-1|TRBJ2-3|NA|NA
CASSLASRSTDTQYF
TGCGCCAGCAGCTTGGCTAGCAGAAGCACAGATACGCAGTATTTT
>TRBV28|TRBJ1-1|NA|NA
CASSSYWAAMNTEAFF
TGTGCCAGCAGTTCCTATTGGGCAGCTATGAACACTGAAGCTTTCTTT
>TRBV7-9|TRBJ2-7|TRBD1|few
CASSPKLGQRDHEQYF
TGTGCCAGCAGCCCGAAATTGGGACAGAGGGACCACGAGCAGTACTTC
>TRBV21-1|TRBJ1-2|NA|few
CAANGQADRGPNYGYTF
TGTGCCGCGAACGGGCAGGCAGACAGGGGCCCGAACTATGGCTACACCTTC
>TRBV6-5|TRBJ2-1|NA|NA
CASSYSLGGYTNNEQFF
TGTGCCAGCAGTTACTCATTGGGGGGCTACACCAACAATGAGCAGTTCTTC
>TRBV7-9|TRBJ1-5|NA|few
CASSLASPNQPQHF
TGTGCCAGCAGCTTAGCTTCCCCTAATCAGCCCCAGCATTTT
>TRBV28|TRBJ1-4|TRBD1|NA
CASSSTGGPDEKLFF
TGTGCCAGCAGTTCGACAGGGGGCCCCGATGAAAAACTGTTTTTT
>TRBV28|TRBJ2-7|TRBD2|NA
CASTSRRADLLAGVHEQYF
TGTGCCAGCACCTCCCGGAGGGCAGACCTACTAGCGGGAGTTCACGAGCAGTACTTC
>TRBV27|TRBJ1-2|NA|few
CASSLGDGGYGYTF
TGTGCCAGCAGTTTGGGCGACGGTGGGTATGGCTACACCTTC
>TRBV24-1|TRBJ2-3|TRBD2|NA
CATSDFVLADSTDTQYF
TGTGCTACCAGTGATTTTGTACTAGCGGATAGCACAGATACGCAGTATTTT
>TRBV5-1|TRBJ2-5|NA|once
CASSFTDETQYF
TGCGCCAGCAGCTTTACAGACGAGACCCAGTACTTC